A selection of T cell receptor beta chains follows, all from one sample in a study of blood T cell repertoires in COVID-19. Using immunoSEQ multiplex PCR, the repertoire was profiled, and TCRdb retains in-frame clones only, with some absent. The sample holds 100,000 to 150,000 clones, 55% to 75% seen once. The sequencing sample was made of peripheral blood. The receptor set was obtained from a woman in her 70s with acute or convalescent COVID-19. CDR3s include the opening cysteine and the closing phenylalanine or tryptophan. The order of the fields is CDR3 DNA, CDR3 protein, J gene, D gene, V gene, clone size. The D gene is left open where the match is weak. A clone size is listed for some rows: how often the clone was seen (once, few, many), or a class if it is expanded.

CDR3 DNA: TGTGCCAGCAGCTTACACAGCCCTATGGGAGATACGCAGTATTTT
CDR3 protein: CASSLHSPMGDTQYF
J gene: TRBJ2-3
D gene: .
V gene: TRBV7-9
clone size: .

CDR3 DNA: TGTGCCAGCAGCTCTCGTGGACAGTCTAACTATGGCTACACCTTC
CDR3 protein: CASSSRGQSNYGYTF
J gene: TRBJ1-2
D gene: .
V gene: TRBV7-8
clone size: .

CDR3 DNA: TGTGCCAGTAGCCCGAAGCCCGGGTCCTACAATGAGCAGTTCTTC
CDR3 protein: CASSPKPGSYNEQFF
J gene: TRBJ2-1
D gene: .
V gene: TRBV19
clone size: once

CDR3 DNA: TGTGCCAGCAGCTTAGAAGCCTCCTACGAGCAGTACTTC
CDR3 protein: CASSLEASYEQYF
J gene: TRBJ2-7
D gene: .
V gene: TRBV11-2
clone size: .

CDR3 DNA: TGTGCCAGTACCCCGACAGGCACCAATGCTAACTATGGCTACACCTTC
CDR3 protein: CASTPTGTNANYGYTF
J gene: TRBJ1-2
D gene: .
V gene: TRBV19
clone size: .

CDR3 DNA: TGTGCCAGCAGTTCCTTTGGACAGAAAACACGGGAAGGGGGAAAACTGTTTTTT
CDR3 protein: CASSSFGQKTREGGKLFF
J gene: TRBJ1-4
D gene: .
V gene: TRBV28
clone size: few

CDR3 DNA: TGTGCCAGCAGCCAAACAGGGGAAGAGTATGGCTACACCTTC
CDR3 protein: CASSQTGEEYGYTF
J gene: TRBJ1-2
D gene: TRBD1
V gene: TRBV3-1/TRBV3-2
clone size: .

CDR3 DNA: TGTGCCAGCAGTTACCTTGGGACTAGCGGGGGGGCCCACACCGGGGAGCTGTTTTTT
CDR3 protein: CASSYLGTSGGAHTGELFF
J gene: TRBJ2-2
D gene: TRBD2
V gene: TRBV6-2/TRBV6-3
clone size: .

CDR3 DNA: TGTGCCAGCAGCGATGGACAATGGGGCCCGGAGCCCCAGCATTTT
CDR3 protein: CASSDGQWGPEPQHF
J gene: TRBJ1-5
D gene: .
V gene: TRBV7-9
clone size: .

CDR3 DNA: TGTGCCAGCACCAAACAGGGTTTTCGATCACCCCTCCACTTT
CDR3 protein: CASTKQGFRSPLHF
J gene: TRBJ1-6
D gene: .
V gene: TRBV5-6
clone size: .

CDR3 DNA: TGTGCCAGCAGCTTAATCGGCGGGCTCGGGAATGAGCAGTTCTTC
CDR3 protein: CASSLIGGLGNEQFF
J gene: TRBJ2-1
D gene: .
V gene: TRBV7-8
clone size: .

CDR3 DNA: TGCGCCAGCAGCTCCGAAGGGGCAGGCACTGAAGCTTTCTTT
CDR3 protein: CASSSEGAGTEAFF
J gene: TRBJ1-1
D gene: .
V gene: TRBV5-1
clone size: .

CDR3 DNA: TGTGCCAGCAGCTTAGAGGGGGGGGAGGGCAATGAGCAGTTCTTC
CDR3 protein: CASSLEGGEGNEQFF
J gene: TRBJ2-1
D gene: .
V gene: TRBV7-9
clone size: .

CDR3 DNA: TGTGCCAGCAGCTTATACCGGAGCCGCGGGCCTTCGAAAGAGACCCAGTACTTC
CDR3 protein: CASSLYRSRGPSKETQYF
J gene: TRBJ2-5
D gene: .
V gene: TRBV11-2
clone size: .

CDR3 DNA: TGTGCCAGCAGTGAAGGACAGGGGGGGTCCGGGAGCCAGTACTTC
CDR3 protein: CASSEGQGGSGSQYF
J gene: TRBJ2-5
D gene: TRBD1
V gene: TRBV2
clone size: .

CDR3 DNA: TGTGCCAGCAGTCGCTCGGAGGTCATATATTTT
CDR3 protein: CASSRSEVIYF
J gene: TRBJ1-3
D gene: .
V gene: TRBV28
clone size: few

CDR3 DNA: TGTGCCTGGGCCAGCTCTGGAAACACCATATATTTT
CDR3 protein: CAWASSGNTIYF
J gene: TRBJ1-3
D gene: .
V gene: TRBV30
clone size: many

CDR3 DNA: TGTGCCAGCTCCAGTGTCGGACAGCTCAATGAGCAGTTCTTC
CDR3 protein: CASSSVGQLNEQFF
J gene: TRBJ2-1
D gene: .
V gene: TRBV18
clone size: .

CDR3 DNA: TGCGCCAGCAGCTTGGAGCTAAACTATGGCTACACCTTC
CDR3 protein: CASSLELNYGYTF
J gene: TRBJ1-2
D gene: .
V gene: TRBV5-1
clone size: .

CDR3 DNA: TGTGCCAGCAGTTATATTTACGAGCAGTACTTC
CDR3 protein: CASSYIYEQYF
J gene: TRBJ2-7
D gene: .
V gene: TRBV6-2/TRBV6-3
clone size: .

CDR3 DNA: TGTGCCAGCAGTATACCCGGGACAGCGTATGGCTACACCTTC
CDR3 protein: CASSIPGTAYGYTF
J gene: TRBJ1-2
D gene: TRBD1
V gene: TRBV28
clone size: .

CDR3 DNA: TGTGCCAGCAGGTCTCCCCTTCAGGGGCTGGACTATGGCTACACCTTC
CDR3 protein: CASRSPLQGLDYGYTF
J gene: TRBJ1-2
D gene: .
V gene: TRBV27
clone size: once

CDR3 DNA: TGTGCCAGCAGCTTTCCGGGACAGGGTACGTCTGGGGCCAACGTCCTGACTTTC
CDR3 protein: CASSFPGQGTSGANVLTF
J gene: TRBJ2-6
D gene: TRBD1
V gene: TRBV7-2
clone size: many

CDR3 DNA: TGTGCCAGCAGCCTGGGGACTAGCGGGGTCCAAGAGACCCAGTACTTC
CDR3 protein: CASSLGTSGVQETQYF
J gene: TRBJ2-5
D gene: TRBD2
V gene: TRBV5-5
clone size: .

CDR3 DNA: TGTGCCAGCACCCCCCTGTTGGGGGCCCACTACGAGCAGTACTTC
CDR3 protein: CASTPLLGAHYEQYF
J gene: TRBJ2-7
D gene: .
V gene: TRBV6-5
clone size: .

CDR3 DNA: TGTGCCAGCAGCTGGACAGCTGATCAGCCCCAGCATTTT
CDR3 protein: CASSWTADQPQHF
J gene: TRBJ1-5
D gene: .
V gene: TRBV5-5
clone size: .

CDR3 DNA: TGCGCCAGCAGCCACGGACGAGGGGGAAGCAGCAATGAGCAGTTCTTC
CDR3 protein: CASSHGRGGSSNEQFF
J gene: TRBJ2-1
D gene: .
V gene: TRBV5-1
clone size: .